These 29 T cell receptor beta chains came from one sample sequenced in a study of blood T cell repertoires in COVID-19. Assay used: immunoSEQ multiplex PCR; TCRdb lists only in-frame clones, some missing. This table has around 400,000 clones, over 80% appearing once. Source material: PBMCs or T cells enriched from blood (not recorded which). These TCRs come from a woman between 45 and 60 years old who had recovered from COVID-19.

V usage is TRBV7-6 and J usage is TRBJ1-1, with D maybe TRBD1 (5 bases). Trimming shortened V by 2 bases and J by 5 bases, and 12 bases separated the two germline ends. This CDR3 contains 14 residues. Per the germline V gene, CDR1 is SGHVS and CDR2 is FNYEAQ. The CDR3 spells CASSLIGGETEAFF. The CDR3 DNA is TGTGCCAGCAGCTTAATCGGGGGGGAAACTGAAGCTTTCTTT.

This clone has just one count. The J gene is TRBJ1-1, the V gene TRBV4-1; 7 bases match TRBD1. Germline assignment: CDR1 MGHRA and CDR2 YSYEKL. V lost 3 bases and J lost 1; bases outside the gene matches: 8. There are 16 residues in the CDR3. The DNA for the CDR3 is TGCGCCAGCAGCCATACCTACAGGGGACGGAACACTGAAGCTTTCTTT. It codes for CASSHTYRGRNTEAFF.

This chain connects TRBV7-9 to TRBJ2-5; D ambiguous. Trimming took off 5 bases at V and 5 bases at J, with 6 bases between the two ends. The germline V gene encodes CDR1 SEHNR and CDR2 FQNEAQ (reference sequence). The CDR3 runs 11 residues. The DNA of the CDR3 is TGTGCCAGCAGCCAAGAGGAGACCCAGTACTTC. It is translated as CASSQEETQYF.

The chain recombines TRBV9 with TRBJ2-3; D might be TRBD2 (5 bases). The CDR3 has 17 residues. Germline V gives CDR1 SGDLS, CDR2 YYNGEE. Trimming removed 0 bases at V and 7 bases at J, with 21 bases between. CDR3 region: CASSVEEGRDLTYTQYF. The CDR3 DNA reads as TGTGCCAGCAGCGTAGAGGAAGGACGGGATCTTACATATACGCAGTATTTT.

This chain links TRBV3-1 (or the pseudogene TRBV3-2) with TRBJ2-1; 12 positions agree with TRBD2. V lost 1 base and J lost 8; bases outside the gene matches: 6. This CDR3 has 16 residues. The germline V gene encodes CDR1 LGHDT and CDR2 YNNKEL (reference sequence). The DNA of the CDR3 is TGTGCCAGCAGCCAAGGGCTAGCGGGAGGGCCCGATGAGCAGTTCTTC. It codes for CASSQGLAGGPDEQFF.

This clone was counted only a few times. The J gene is TRBJ1-2, the V gene TRBV9; 7 nucleotides align to TRBD1. Trimming at V came to 3 bases and at J to 3 bases, leaving 5 bases not matched to a gene. The CDR3 spans 14 residues. Germline V gives CDR1 SGDLS, CDR2 YYNGEE. The CDR3 spells CASSGQGLDYGYTF. The CDR3, as DNA: TGTGCCAGCAGCGGACAGGGCTTGGACTATGGCTACACCTTC.

This chain connects TRBV19 to TRBJ2-1; 7 positions match TRBD1. V was pared by 0 bases and J by 4 bases, with 6 bases of the junction left unmatched. The CDR3 loop spans 16 amino acids. From germline, CDR1 is LNHDA and CDR2 SQIVND (reference sequence). The CDR3: CASSIDTRTGYNEQFF. CDR3 DNA sequence: TGTGCCAGTAGTATAGACACAAGGACAGGTTACAATGAGCAGTTCTTC. The full variable domain, completed using reference TRBV19 and TRBJ2-1, is DGGITQSPKYLFRKEGQNVTLSCEQNLNHDAMYWYRQDPGQGLRLIYYSQIVNDFQKGDIAEGYSVSREKKESFPLTVTSAQKNPTAFYLCASSIDTRTGYNEQFFGPGTRLTVL.

This clone was seen a single time. The chain recombines TRBV11-1 with TRBJ2-1, with unresolved D. The V and J ends lost 5 bases and 8 bases respectively, with 7 bases between them. Germline V gene lookup returns CDR1 SGHAT and CDR2 FQDESV (reference sequence). The CDR3 runs to 11 residues. The CDR3 DNA reads TGTGCCAGCAGCAGAGGCGATGAGCAGTTCTTC. Protein: CASSRGDEQFF. Full variable domain (missing parts from reference TRBV11-1 and TRBJ2-1): EAEVAQSPRYKITEKSQAVAFWCDPISGHATLYWYRQILGQGPELLVQFQDESVVDDSQLPKDRFSAERLKGVDSTLKIQPAELGDSAMYLCASSRGDEQFFGPGTRLTVL.

This clone was picked up one time. This sequence joins TRBV30 and TRBJ1-6, with a possible D match to TRBD1 (5 bases). Per germline, CDR1 GTSNPN and CDR2 SVGIG (reference sequence). The V end was cut by 0 bases, the J end by 0 bases, with 12 bases between. The CDR3 length is 17 residues. CDR3 sequence: CAWSVQPGGSYNSPLHF. For the CDR3, the DNA is TGTGCCTGGAGTGTACAGCCGGGGGGCTCCTATAATTCACCCCTCCACTTT.

The chain recombines TRBV18 with TRBJ1-1, with D maybe TRBD1 (5 bases). Per the germline V gene, CDR1 is KGHSH and CDR2 is LQKENI. Deletions cut 6 bases from V and 4 bases from J, with 21 bases between. The CDR3 spans 16 residues. The CDR3 DNA reads TGTGCCAGCTCGACACCGGGGGGTTCATTCGGCACTGAAGCTTTCTTT. Encoded protein: CASSTPGGSFGTEAFF.

V and J are TRBV4-1 and TRBJ1-2; the D gene is possibly TRBD1 (6 bases). Germline CDR1 and CDR2: MGHRA and YSYEKL. V lost 5 bases and J 2 bases, leaving 15 bases between the germline ends. The CDR3 runs to 15 residues. The CDR3 bases are TGCGCCAGCAGCAAAACTCCAGGGGAGAACTATGGCTACACCTTC. Translated, it gives CASSKTPGENYGYTF.

V usage is TRBV6-5 and J usage is TRBJ1-2, with 7 bases lining up with TRBD1. V lost 11 bases and J lost 0; bases outside the gene matches: 9. The germline V gene encodes CDR1 MNHEY and CDR2 SVGAGI. The CDR3 extends over 14 amino acids. The CDR3 DNA sequence: TGTGCCGCCGGAAGACAGGGTACTAACTATGGCTACACCTTC. Its protein is CAAGRQGTNYGYTF.

V gene TRBV4-2 combines with J gene TRBJ1-2; TRBD1 matches 9 bases. The CDR3 has 16 amino acids. Germline V gene data show CDR1 as LGHNA and CDR2 as YNFKEQ. The junction had 10 bases not matched to a gene; V was cut back by 2 bases and J by 6 bases. CDR3 sequence: CASSQRSTDRGDGYTF. DNA of the CDR3: TGTGCCAGCAGCCAACGATCGACCGACAGGGGGGATGGCTACACCTTC.

This clone was counted at least ten times. The junction and the germline gene differ at one end; a read error may be behind it. The chain links TRBV19 to TRBJ1-3; 7 nucleotides align to TRBD1. The CDR3 consists of 12 residues. Germline assignment: CDR1 LNHDA and CDR2 SQIVND (reference sequence). CDR3 in DNA: TGTGCCAGTAGTATGGGGACAGCACATCTTAATTTT. Translating it yields CASSMGTAHLNF.

This rearrangement joins TRBV13 to TRBJ1-1, with 11 bases matching TRBD1. Germline V lookup: CDR1 PRHDT, CDR2 FYEKMQ (reference sequence). The CDR3 extends over 16 amino acids. Trimming at V came to 5 bases and at J to 4 bases, leaving 9 bases not matched to a gene. CDR3 in DNA: TGTGCCAGCAGCCCGGACAGGGGGCGCCGAATCACTGAAGCTTTCTTT. Its translation is CASSPDRGRRITEAFF.

The chain uses TRBV3-1 (or the pseudogene TRBV3-2) and TRBJ1-1, with D hard to call. This CDR3 region has 14 residues. The V and J ends lost 1 base and 6 bases respectively, with 12 bases between them. Germline V gene data show CDR1 as LGHDT and CDR2 as YNNKEL (reference sequence). Here the CDR3 reads CASSQVERGAEAFF. The CDR3 coding sequence is TGTGCCAGCAGCCAAGTGGAACGAGGCGCTGAAGCTTTCTTT.

The chain uses TRBV5-5 and TRBJ1-5; the D is unclear. Trimming left V 1 base short and J 4 bases short, with 9 bases between. The CDR3 length is 14 residues. Germline V gene data show CDR1 as SGHKS and CDR2 as YYEKEE (reference sequence). The CDR3: CASSLMAGNQPQHF. The CDR3 DNA follows: TGTGCCAGCAGCTTGATGGCAGGTAATCAGCCCCAGCATTTT.

This clone came up once. J is TRBJ1-2 and V is TRBV20-1, with TRBD1 matching over 8 bases. The V segment lost 7 bases and the J segment 6 bases; nucleotides outside the gene matches: 1. Germline CDR1 reads DFQATT; CDR2 reads SNEGSKA (reference sequence). The CDR3 has 10 amino acids. The CDR3 DNA sequence: TGCAGTGGACAGGGGAATGGCTACACCTTC. This codes for CSGQGNGYTF.

The CDR3 sequence is CASSPAGENTEAFF. DNA for the CDR3: TGTGCCAGCAGTCCGGCGGGGGAAAACACTGAAGCTTTCTTT. The chain carries TRBV6-5 and TRBJ1-1; possibly TRBD1 for D (5 bases). This CDR3 contains 14 residues. Trimming cost V 5 bases and J 2 bases, with 12 bases left between them. Germline lookup yields CDR1 MNHEY and CDR2 SVGAGI.

The chain has TRBV5-5 and TRBJ2-2; 10 bases align to TRBD1. With 6 bases clipped from V and 7 bases from J, the junction kept 6 bases outside the gene matches. This CDR3 has 14 amino acids. Germline CDR1 reads SGHKS; CDR2 reads YYEKEE (reference sequence). The CDR3 bases are TGTGCCAGCATACGACAGGGGGCGCTCGGGGAGCTGTTTTTT. Protein sequence: CASIRQGALGELFF.

This clone was observed a single time. The CDR3 bases are TGCGCCAGCAGCCAAGTCCACCGACAGGGTGTCACCGGGGAGCTGTTTTTT. Translated: CASSQVHRQGVTGELFF. This chain joins TRBV4-1 and TRBJ2-2; 7 bases are shared with TRBD1. This CDR3 has 17 amino acids. Trimming removed 1 base from V and 4 bases from J; junction bases left unmatched: 9. CDR1 is MGHRA, CDR2 YSYEKL, per germline.

The chain links TRBV6-2 or TRBV6-3 to TRBJ2-1; TRBD2 is a possible D gene (7 bases). Germline V CDR1 and CDR2: MNHEY, SVGEGT. V was pared by 5 bases and J by 7 bases, with 21 bases between. The CDR3 runs to 16 residues. The CDR3 DNA follows: TGTGCCAGCAGTCAACAAGGTCGAGCGGGACAAAATGAGCAGTTCTTC. Encoded protein: CASSQQGRAGQNEQFF.

The chain combines TRBV27 with TRBJ1-2, with D unclear. Trimming cost V 7 bases and J 6 bases, with 18 bases left between them. The length of the CDR3 is 14 residues. Germline loops: CDR1 MNHEY, CDR2 SMNVEV (reference sequence). CDR3 protein: CASTPRRGEHGYTF. The DNA for the CDR3 is TGTGCCAGCACCCCTCGGCGGGGAGAACATGGCTACACCTTC.

The chain joins TRBV9 to TRBJ2-5; D remains unclear. CDR1 is SGDLS and CDR2 is YYNGEE in the germline V gene. This CDR3 has 13 residues. The V end was cut by 2 bases, the J end by 2 bases, with 7 bases between. The CDR3: CASSVSGQETQYF. CDR3 sequence (DNA): TGTGCCAGCAGCGTTTCCGGGCAAGAGACCCAGTACTTC.

V gene TRBV9 combines with J gene TRBJ1-4; 10 bases fit TRBD1. J was trimmed by 7 bases and V by 3 bases; bases with no gene match: 6. Germline CDR1 SGDLS, CDR2 YYNGEE. CDR3 size: 15 residues. CDR3 residues: CASSASGTGAEKLFF. In DNA, the CDR3 is TGTGCCAGCAGCGCCTCCGGGACAGGGGCTGAAAAACTGTTTTTT.

This chain links TRBV4-1 with TRBJ1-1; 9 bases are shared with TRBD1. CDR3 size: 17 residues. Germline V gives CDR1 MGHRA, CDR2 YSYEKL. The ends lost 0 bases at V and 3 bases at J; junction bases unmatched: 8. CDR3 in amino acids: CASSQDLGTGTHTEAFF. The CDR3 DNA follows: TGCGCCAGCAGCCAAGATTTAGGGACAGGGACCCACACTGAAGCTTTCTTT.

The V gene is TRBV2, the J gene TRBJ1-6; D is perhaps TRBD1 (6 bases). CDR1 and CDR2 (germline): SNHLY, FYNNEI. The ends were cut back, 6 bases at V and 10 bases at J, with 16 bases in the middle. The CDR3 is 14 residues long. The CDR3 sequence is CASRDSGEGSPLHF. The CDR3 DNA is TGTGCCAGCAGGGACAGCGGAGAGGGGTCACCCCTCCACTTT.

The J gene is TRBJ1-4, the V gene TRBV4-3; 7 bases match TRBD1. Per germline, CDR1 LGHNA and CDR2 YSLEER. CDR3 length: 19 amino acids. V shed 4 bases and J 3 bases; nucleotides not matched to a gene: 17. The CDR3 spells CASSPTRGGRLIANEKLFF. The CDR3 nucleotides read TGCGCCAGCAGCCCCACGCGAGGGGGCAGGCTAATAGCTAATGAAAAACTGTTTTTT.

This chain connects TRBV15 to TRBJ1-5; D gene uncertain. This CDR3 contains 12 residues. Per germline, CDR1 LNHNV and CDR2 YYDKDF (reference sequence). Trimming removed 0 bases from V and 9 bases from J, with 6 bases in between. The CDR3 here is CATSRDDSPQHF. CDR3 DNA: TGTGCCACCAGCAGAGATGACTCGCCCCAGCATTTT.